This T cell receptor (beta chain) was profiled in a study of shared clonotypes between healthy human individuals. Profiling relied on immunoSEQ multiplex PCR, and the TCRdb table lists in-frame clones only, not all of them. The sample has approximately 980,000 clones, roughly 72% seen once; the top ten hold roughly 1.5%. All donors were healthy HIV-negative adults lacking recent acute infections or vaccinations. The germline V and J ends were trimmed by 5 bases and 2 bases, with 16 bases remaining between them. Germline V gives CDR1 SGHTA, CDR2 FQGNSA. There are 15 residues in the CDR3. Sequences were obtained from memory CD4+ T cells sorted from blood. The subset: CD45RA-negative fraction. The sequence came from a man between 18 and 35 years old in good health. The chain links TRBV7-2 to TRBJ2-7, with D tentatively TRBD2 (6 bases). This CDR3 reads CASSEGGRDPYEQYF. The DNA of the CDR3 is TGTGCCAGCAGCGAAGGCGGGCGGGACCCCTACGAGCAGTACTTC.